The table lists the clone carrying this T cell receptor (beta chain) with a few counts. CDR1 is SGHRS and CDR2 is YFSETQ in the germline V gene. With 4 bases clipped from V and 5 bases from J, the junction kept 8 bases outside the gene matches. CDR3 size: 14 residues. These data originate in a study of blood T cell repertoires in COVID-19. On the study more broadly: COVID-19 samples from acute and convalescent phases originated in the United States, Italy and Spain. PBMCs, B-cell-depleted T cells, or T cells were the source of the cDNA or gDNA that made up the material.

Authors' methods: Reference gene primer amplification yielded estimated nucleated cell counts. The repertoire was sequenced with immunoSEQ multiplex PCR; TCRdb's copy has only in-frame clones and lacks some. D and trimming were read from the DNA, whereas the V and J calls and clone size are those reported in that table. Here the sample spans 200,000 to 250,000 clones, roughly 80% being singletons. Seattle's cohort entered during active infection and was followed longitudinally. The J gene is TRBJ2-5, the V gene TRBV5-1, with 7 bases identical to TRBD1. The sample was peripheral blood. The sequence was collected from a woman in her 70s with COVID-19, enrolled during active disease. CDR3 sequence reads: CASSPTTGWETQYF. The DNA for the CDR3 is TGCGCCAGCAGCCCTACGACAGGGTGGGAGACCCAGTACTTC.